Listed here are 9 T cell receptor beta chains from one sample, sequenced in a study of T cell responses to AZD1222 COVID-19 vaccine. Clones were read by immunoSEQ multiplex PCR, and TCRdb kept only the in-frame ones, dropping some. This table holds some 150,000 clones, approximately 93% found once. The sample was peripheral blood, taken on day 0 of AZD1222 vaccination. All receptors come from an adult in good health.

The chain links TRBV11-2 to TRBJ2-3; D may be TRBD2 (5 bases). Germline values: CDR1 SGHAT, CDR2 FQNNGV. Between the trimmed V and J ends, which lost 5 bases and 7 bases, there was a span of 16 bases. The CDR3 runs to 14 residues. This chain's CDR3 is CASSLRAITNTQYF. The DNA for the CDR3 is TGTGCCAGCAGCCTGAGGGCCATTACAAATACGCAGTATTTT.

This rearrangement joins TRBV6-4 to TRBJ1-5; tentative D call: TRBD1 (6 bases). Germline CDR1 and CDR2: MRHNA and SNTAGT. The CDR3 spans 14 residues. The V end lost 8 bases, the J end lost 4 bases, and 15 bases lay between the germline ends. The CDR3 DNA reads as TGTGCCAGCCCCGAGGGACACCTTAATCAGCCCCAGCATTTT. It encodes CASPEGHLNQPQHF.

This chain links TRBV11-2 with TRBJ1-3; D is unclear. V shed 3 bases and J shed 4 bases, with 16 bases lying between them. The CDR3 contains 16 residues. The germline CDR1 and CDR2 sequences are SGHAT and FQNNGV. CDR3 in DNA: TGTGCCAGCAGCTTGGGCGGGCGCCTGGGCGGAAACACCATATATTTT. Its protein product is CASSLGGRLGGNTIYF.

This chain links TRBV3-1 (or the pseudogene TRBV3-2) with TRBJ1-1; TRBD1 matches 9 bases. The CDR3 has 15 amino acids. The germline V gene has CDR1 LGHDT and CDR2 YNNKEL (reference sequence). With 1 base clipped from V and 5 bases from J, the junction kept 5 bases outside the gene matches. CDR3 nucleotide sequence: TGTGCCAGCAGCCAAGGGGCGGACAGGGGTACTGAAGCTTTCTTT. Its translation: CASSQGADRGTEAFF.

CDR3 bases: TGTGCCAGCAGCGTAGAAAGCAGGGGTAGCTATGGCTACACCTTC. Protein sequence: CASSVESRGSYGYTF. The V and J genes are TRBV9 and TRBJ1-2; D may be TRBD1 (6 bases). V was shortened by 0 bases and J by 4 bases, with 13 bases between the two germline ends. The CDR3 covers 15 residues. The V gene's germline CDR1 is SGDLS and CDR2 YYNGEE.

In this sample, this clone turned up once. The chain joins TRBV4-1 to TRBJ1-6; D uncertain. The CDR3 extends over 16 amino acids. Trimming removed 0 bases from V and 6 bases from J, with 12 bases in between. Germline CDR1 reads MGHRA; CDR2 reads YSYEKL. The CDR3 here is CASSQDKGGRNSPLHF. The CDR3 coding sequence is TGCGCCAGCAGCCAAGATAAAGGAGGACGTAATTCACCCCTCCACTTT.

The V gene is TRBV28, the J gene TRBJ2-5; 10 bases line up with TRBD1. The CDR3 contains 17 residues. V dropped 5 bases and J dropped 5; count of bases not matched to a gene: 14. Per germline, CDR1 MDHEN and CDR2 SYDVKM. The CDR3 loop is CASSPPGQGIFKETQYF. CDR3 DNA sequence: TGTGCCAGCAGTCCGCCGGGACAGGGGATTTTCAAGGAGACCCAGTACTTC.

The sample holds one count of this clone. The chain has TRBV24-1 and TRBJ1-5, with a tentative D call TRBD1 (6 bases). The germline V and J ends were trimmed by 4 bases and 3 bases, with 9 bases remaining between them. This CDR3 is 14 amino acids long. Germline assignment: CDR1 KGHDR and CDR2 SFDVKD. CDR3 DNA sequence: TGTGCCACCAGTGAGGCAGGGGACAATCAGCCCCAGCATTTT. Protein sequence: CATSEAGDNQPQHF.

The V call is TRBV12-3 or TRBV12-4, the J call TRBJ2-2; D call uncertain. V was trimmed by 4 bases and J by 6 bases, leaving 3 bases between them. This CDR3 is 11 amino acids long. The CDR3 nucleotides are TGTGCCAGCAGTTATCCCGGGGAGCTGTTTTTT. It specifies CASSYPGELFF.